This TCR beta chain was identified during a study of molecular identifiers for immune sequencing clone quantification. Notes on the study in general: With a barcode shared among identical TCR molecules, highly expanded clone sizes could be underestimated.

A word on this clonotype: Its antigen is still unknown. Given a much more abundant clone one base away, this may be a read error.

The germline V gene encodes CDR1 SGHAT and CDR2 FQNNGV. This CDR3 is built from 14 residues. V was cut by 7 bases and J by 5 bases, with 18 bases left in between. The authors built bulk TCR libraries by previously described methods with listed TCR primers. MiXCR was run by TCRdb on the PCR reads, yielding one entry per CDR3 protein. The table includes around 460,000 distinct CDR3 sequences, 25% detected once. Sequencing was carried out using naive CD8+ T cells from blood, with Jurkat cell RNA spiked in. Subset indicated: FACS-sorted CD8+CD4-CCR7+CD45RA+ naive T cells. This TCR was sampled from a human donor in good health. Some libraries in this study had Jurkat cell RNA spiked in. The V call is TRBV11-2, the J call TRBJ2-7; the D gene is possibly TRBD1 (7 bases). The CDR3 sequence: CASNSLQGGDEQYF. The CDR3 nucleotides are TGTGCCAGCAACTCCCTTCAGGGGGGAGACGAGCAGTACTTC. Full variable domain (outside the CDR3, taken from reference TRBV11-2 and TRBJ2-7): EAGVAQSPRYKIIEKRQSVAFWCNPISGHATLYWYQQILGQGPKLLIQFQNNGVVDDSQLPKDRFSAERLKGVDSTLKIQPAKLEDSAVYLCASNSLQGGDEQYFGPGTRLTVT.